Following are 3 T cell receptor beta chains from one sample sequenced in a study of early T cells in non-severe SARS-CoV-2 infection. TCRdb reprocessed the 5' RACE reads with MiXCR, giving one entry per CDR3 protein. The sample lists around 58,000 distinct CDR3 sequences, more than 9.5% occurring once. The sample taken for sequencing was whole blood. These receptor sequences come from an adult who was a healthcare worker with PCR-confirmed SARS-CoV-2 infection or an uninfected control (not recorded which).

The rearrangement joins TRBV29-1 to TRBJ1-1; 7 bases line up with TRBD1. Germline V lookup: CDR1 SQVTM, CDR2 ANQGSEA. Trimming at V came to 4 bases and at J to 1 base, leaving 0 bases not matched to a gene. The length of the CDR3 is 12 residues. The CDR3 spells CSVGDRNTEAFF. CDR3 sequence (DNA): TGCAGCGTTGGGGACAGGAACACTGAAGCTTTCTTT.

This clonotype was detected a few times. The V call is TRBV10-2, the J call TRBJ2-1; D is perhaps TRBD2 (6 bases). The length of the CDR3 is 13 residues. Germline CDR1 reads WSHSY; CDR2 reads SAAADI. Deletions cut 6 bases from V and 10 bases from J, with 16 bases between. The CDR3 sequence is CASRLAADYEQFF. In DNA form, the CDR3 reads TGCGCCAGCAGGTTAGCGGCCGACTACGAGCAGTTCTTC.

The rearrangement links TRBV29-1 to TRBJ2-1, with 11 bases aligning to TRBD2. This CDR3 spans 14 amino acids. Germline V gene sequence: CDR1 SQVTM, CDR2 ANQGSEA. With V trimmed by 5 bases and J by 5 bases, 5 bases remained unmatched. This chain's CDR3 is CSVMTSGAHNEQFF. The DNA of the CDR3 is TGCAGCGTTATGACTAGCGGGGCCCACAATGAGCAGTTCTTC.